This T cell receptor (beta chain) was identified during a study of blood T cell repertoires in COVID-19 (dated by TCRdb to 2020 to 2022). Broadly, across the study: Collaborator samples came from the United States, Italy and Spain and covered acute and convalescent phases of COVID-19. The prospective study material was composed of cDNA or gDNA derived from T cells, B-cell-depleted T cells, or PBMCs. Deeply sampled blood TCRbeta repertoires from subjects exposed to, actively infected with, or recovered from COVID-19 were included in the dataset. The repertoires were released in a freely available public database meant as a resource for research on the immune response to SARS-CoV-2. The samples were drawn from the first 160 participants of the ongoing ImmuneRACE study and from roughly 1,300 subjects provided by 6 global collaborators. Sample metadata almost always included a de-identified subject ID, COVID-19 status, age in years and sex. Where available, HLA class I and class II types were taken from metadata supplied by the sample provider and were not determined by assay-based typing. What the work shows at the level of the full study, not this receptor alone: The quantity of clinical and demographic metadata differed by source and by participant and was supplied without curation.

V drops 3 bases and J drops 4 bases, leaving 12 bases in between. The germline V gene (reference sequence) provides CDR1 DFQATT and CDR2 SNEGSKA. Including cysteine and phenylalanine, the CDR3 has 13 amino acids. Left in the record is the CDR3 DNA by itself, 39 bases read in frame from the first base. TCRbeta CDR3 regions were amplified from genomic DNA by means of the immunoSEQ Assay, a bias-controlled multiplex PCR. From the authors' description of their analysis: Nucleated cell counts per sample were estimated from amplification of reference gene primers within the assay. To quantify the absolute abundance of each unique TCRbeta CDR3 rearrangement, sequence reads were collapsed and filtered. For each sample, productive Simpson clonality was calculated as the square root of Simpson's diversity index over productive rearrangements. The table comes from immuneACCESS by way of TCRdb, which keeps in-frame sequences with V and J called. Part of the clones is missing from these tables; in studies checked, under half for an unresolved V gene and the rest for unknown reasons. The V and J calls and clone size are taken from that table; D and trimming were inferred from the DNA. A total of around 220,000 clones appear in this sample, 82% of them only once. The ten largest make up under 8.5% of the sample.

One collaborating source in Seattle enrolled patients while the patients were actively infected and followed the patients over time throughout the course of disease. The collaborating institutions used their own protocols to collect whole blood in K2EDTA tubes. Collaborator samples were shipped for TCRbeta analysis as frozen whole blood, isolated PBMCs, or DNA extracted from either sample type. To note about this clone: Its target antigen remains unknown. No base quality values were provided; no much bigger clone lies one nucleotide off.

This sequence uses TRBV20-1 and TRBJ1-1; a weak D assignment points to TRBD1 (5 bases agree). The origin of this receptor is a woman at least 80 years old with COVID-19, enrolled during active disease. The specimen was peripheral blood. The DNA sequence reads TGCAGTGCTAGTAGCGGGGGATTCACTGAAGCTTTCTTT. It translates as CSASSGGFTEAFF.